This TCR beta chain was sequenced for a study of T cells in Graves' hyperthyroidism and ophthalmopathy. Study at large: The initial diagnosis was the point when peripheral blood was collected, ahead of any treatment. Study findings and constraints: With a median lead of around 6.7 months before onset, the model predicted ophthalmopathy. Blood samples included most of the expanded thyroid clonotypes exceeding 0.001.

This clonotype was counted ten times or more. Its target is not known. Uncontrolled infection, other autoimmune disease, pregnancy or lactation excluded patients. The CDR3 extends over 15 amino acids. V lost 1 base and J lost 0, with 7 bases in between. Looked up from germline, CDR1 is LGHDT and CDR2 is YNNKEL (reference sequence). Amplification yielded TCR beta CDR3 regions, with RNA transcripts as the source. A first-round RT-PCR of the TCR CDR3 used the HTBI primer set. Using its own MiXCR run on the multiplex PCR reads, TCRdb lists one record per CDR3 protein. Of 300,000 to 350,000 distinct CDR3 sequences listed, roughly 15% are singletons.

Sequenced: blood. The clonotype comes from a man between 25 and 39 years old with Graves' hyperthyroidism. This sequence joins TRBV3-1 and TRBJ1-5, with D unresolved. CDR3 amino acids: CASSQGGYSNQPQHF. DNA for the CDR3: TGTGCCAGCAGCCAAGGCGGGTATAGCAATCAGCCCCAGCATTTT.